This record covers a single T cell receptor (beta chain). Its cognate antigen is unknown. TCRbeta library preparation incorporated unique molecular identifiers. TCRdb re-called the PCR reads through MiXCR, storing one row per CDR3 protein. The sample has some 840,000 distinct CDR3 sequences; less than 20% are singletons. The data were taken from a study of T-cell reconstitution after alpha-beta-depleted transplantation in children. Points from the study as a whole: The study traced high day-60 TCRbeta diversity in some patients to surviving recipient T cells and thymic progenitors.

V was shortened by 7 bases and J by 8 bases, with 26 bases between the two germline ends. This CDR3 region has 17 residues. Germline values: CDR1 MNHNS, CDR2 SASEGT. The sequence derives from a male patient younger than 18 who had a stem cell transplant for acute lymphoblastic leukemia, so the T cells may come from the graft donor. The chain is built from TRBV6-1 and TRBJ2-2; D is undetermined. This specimen was PBMCs, mostly from graft donor cells, taken 360 days after TCRalphabeta/CD19-depleted stem cell transplant. The CDR3 region is CASTQRLRLSAVGELFF. The CDR3 DNA is TGTGCCAGCACCCAAAGGTTGAGGTTGTCGGCCGTGGGGGAGCTGTTTTTT.